This T cell receptor (beta chain) was identified during a study of naive and memory T cell subsets. Germline CDR1 and CDR2: ENHRY and SYGVKD. The CDR3 totals 16 residues. V gave up 0 bases and J gave up 6 bases; unmatched junction bases: 6. Study-wide findings and caveats: Between naive and memory subsets, TCR abundance power law exponents differed.

This clonotype has only a few counts. The antigen is undetermined. The beta constant-region primer was an equimolar mix of two oligonucleotides covering TRBC1 and TRBC2. Nested alpha and beta constant-region primers with the SP2 primer drove four PCR rounds on ligated cDNA. TCRdb re-called the UMI-ligation and nested PCR reads through MiXCR, storing one row per CDR3 protein. The sample has roughly 24,000 distinct CDR3 sequences; over 7% are singletons. Overnight CMV lysate stimulation of fresh PBMCs defined donor CMV status by CD4+ IFNgamma. Sequential positive selection took CD4 T cells first, then CD8 T cells.

The sample taken for sequencing was central memory CD8+ T cells from blood. This chain uses TRBV10-3 with TRBJ2-2; 8 positions agree with TRBD2. The source of this sequence is a human donor in good health. CDR3 sequence (DNA): TGTGCCATCAGTGAGTCGACTAGCGTGCTTTCCGGGGAGCTGTTTTTT. Protein sequence: CAISESTSVLSGELFF.